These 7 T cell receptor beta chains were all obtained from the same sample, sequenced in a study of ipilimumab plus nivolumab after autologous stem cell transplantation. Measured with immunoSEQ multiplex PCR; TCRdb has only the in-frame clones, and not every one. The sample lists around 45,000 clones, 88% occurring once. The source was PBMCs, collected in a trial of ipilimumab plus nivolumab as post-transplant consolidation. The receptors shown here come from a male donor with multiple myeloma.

CDR3: CASSLALDLPPDTQYF. The CDR3 region has the DNA TGTGCCAGCAGCTTAGCGCTCGACCTTCCCCCAGATACGCAGTATTTT. The chain couples TRBV7-8 to TRBJ2-3; D is undetermined. V shed 0 bases and J shed 4 bases, with 14 bases lying between them. The V gene's germline CDR1 is SGHVS and CDR2 FQNEAQ. This CDR3 has 16 residues.

CDR3 bases: TGTGCCAGCAGCGAGGGACTAGTCCCGAACACCGGGGAGCTGTTTTTT. It codes for CASSEGLVPNTGELFF. The J gene is TRBJ2-2, the V gene TRBV9; 8 bases map to TRBD2. The CDR3 sequence is 16 residues long. Germline trimming cut 3 bases from V and 0 bases from J; bases unmatched to any gene: 4. Germline-derived CDR1 and CDR2 are SGDLS and YYNGEE.

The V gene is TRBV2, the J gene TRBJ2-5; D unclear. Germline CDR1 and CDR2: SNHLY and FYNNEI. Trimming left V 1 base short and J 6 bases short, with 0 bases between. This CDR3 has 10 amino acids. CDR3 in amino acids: CASSEETQYF. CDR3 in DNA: TGTGCCAGCAGTGAAGAGACCCAGTACTTC. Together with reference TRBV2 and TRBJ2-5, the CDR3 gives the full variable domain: EPEVTQTPSHQVTQMGQEVILRCVPISNHLYFYWYRQILGQKVEFLVSFYNNEISEKSEIFDDQFSVERPDGSNFTLKIRSTKLEDSAMYFCASSEETQYFGPGTRLLVL.

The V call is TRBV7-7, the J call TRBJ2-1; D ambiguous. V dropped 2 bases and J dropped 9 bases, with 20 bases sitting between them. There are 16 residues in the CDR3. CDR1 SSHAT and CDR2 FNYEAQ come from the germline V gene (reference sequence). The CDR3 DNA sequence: TGTGCCAGCAGCTTAAGCCCTTCCGAGTTTTCTGGTGAGCAGTTCTTC. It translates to CASSLSPSEFSGEQFF. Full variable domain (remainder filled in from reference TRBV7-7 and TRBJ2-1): GAGVSQSPRYKVTKRGQDVTLRCDPISSHATLYWYQQALGQGPEFLTYFNYEAQPDKSGLPSDRFSAERPEGSISTLTIQRTEQRDSAMYRCASSLSPSEFSGEQFFGPGTRLTVL.

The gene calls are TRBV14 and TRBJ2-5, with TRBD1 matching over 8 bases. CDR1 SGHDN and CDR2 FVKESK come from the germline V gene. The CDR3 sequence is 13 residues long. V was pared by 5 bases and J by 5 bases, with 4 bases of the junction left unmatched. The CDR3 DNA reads TGTGCCAGCAGCGCTCGACAGGGGGAGACCCAGTACTTC. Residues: CASSARQGETQYF.

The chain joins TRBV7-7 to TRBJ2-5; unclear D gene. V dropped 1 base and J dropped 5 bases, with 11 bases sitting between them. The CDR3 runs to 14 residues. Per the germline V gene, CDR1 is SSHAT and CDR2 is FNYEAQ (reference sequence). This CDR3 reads CASSLVGAGETQYF. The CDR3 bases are TGTGCCAGCAGCTTAGTGGGCGCAGGCGAGACCCAGTACTTC.

CDR3 DNA: TGTGCCAGCAGTTTAGTGGGACAGAGTAATGAAAAACTGTTTTTT. Its protein product is CASSLVGQSNEKLFF. The chain is built from TRBV28 and TRBJ1-4; 7 bases fit TRBD1. The CDR3 is 15 residues long. Unmatched junction bases numbered 4, after V lost 2 bases and J lost 4 bases. The germline V gene encodes CDR1 MDHEN and CDR2 SYDVKM.